This TCR beta chain is drawn from a study of CD8 T cells in Susac syndrome (dated by TCRdb to the late 2010s). Describing the broader study: Whether CD8+ T cell activation and differentiation in Susac syndrome was antigen driven was tested using repertoire sequencing. Clonality of the CD8+ T cell repertoire was compared between around eleven healthy donors, some 14 Susac syndrome patients and fewer than 16 multiple sclerosis patients. Results and caveats for the whole study, not just this receptor: The study acknowledged that relatively few individuals were included in the TCR sequencing and HLA analysis.

Peripheral blood CD8+ and CD4+ T cells from healthy donors, Susac syndrome patients and multiple sclerosis patients were profiled by high-throughput TCR beta sequencing. Healthy donors were age- and sex-matched controls. Bulk CD8+ and CD4+ T cells were purified magnetically by negative isolation, whereas CD8+ TEMRA cells were enriched by FACS. Blood was collected in EDTA tubes and processed within 24 hours, with PBMCs isolated through density gradient centrifugation. PBMCs intended for TCR sequencing were frozen in liquid nitrogen and were later thawed in a 37 degrees C water bath. The sorted or isolated CD4+, CD8+ and CD8+ TEMRA cells reached a purity of at least 90%. Reading from cysteine to phenylalanine, the CDR3 counts 16 amino acids. Left in the record is the CDR3 DNA by itself, 48 bases read in frame from the first base. Germline trimming: 8 bases from V, 0 bases from J; junction bases outside gene matches: 7. For CDR1 and CDR2, the germline V gene lists SGHDN and FVKESK.

RNA was extracted using the RNeasy kit, and roughly 0.45 to 1 microgram was reverse transcribed with random hexamers. The immunoSEQ multiplex PCR assay, which covers 54 Vbeta and 13 Jbeta segments, was used to amplify TCR beta CDR3 regions. To correct PCR amplification bias, a synthetic template baseline was used for both primer optimization and computational correction. The paper's processing steps were these. Reads were annotated to V, D and J genes according to IMGT and were analyzed with immunoSEQ Analyzer, with only productive sequences retained. Clonality was calculated as one minus the Shannon entropy normalized by log2 of the number of productive unique sequences. For each patient and control, public and private clones were evaluated within the 100 most prevalent clones. Clones were defined as Susac-specific when absent from the healthy and MS cohorts, from roughly 1,100 published viral clones and from other ImmuneACCESS disease sequences. TCRdb redid the processing of the public reads, applying fastp at Q25 and MiXCR, and retained in-frame beta chains. A single entry per CDR3 protein holds the most common genes and DNA from its merged rows. These V and J calls are TCRdb output, not the study's own analysis. The sample includes 45,000 to 60,000 distinct CDR3 sequences, with around 93% observed a single time. Approximately 0.41% of the sample lies in the top ten.

With respect to this clonotype: Its cognate antigen has yet to be identified. Per-nucleotide qualities are absent, and no much larger clonotype sits a single base away.

The rearranged chain carries TRBV14 and TRBJ2-1; 10 junctional bases match TRBD2. The sequenced sample consisted of CD8+ T cells from PBMCs. The source of this sequence is a human donor in good health. CDR3 sequence: CASDSAGGSSYNEQFF. The nucleotide sequence reads as follows: TGTGCCAGCGACTCAGCGGGAGGGAGCTCCTACAATGAGCAGTTCTTC.